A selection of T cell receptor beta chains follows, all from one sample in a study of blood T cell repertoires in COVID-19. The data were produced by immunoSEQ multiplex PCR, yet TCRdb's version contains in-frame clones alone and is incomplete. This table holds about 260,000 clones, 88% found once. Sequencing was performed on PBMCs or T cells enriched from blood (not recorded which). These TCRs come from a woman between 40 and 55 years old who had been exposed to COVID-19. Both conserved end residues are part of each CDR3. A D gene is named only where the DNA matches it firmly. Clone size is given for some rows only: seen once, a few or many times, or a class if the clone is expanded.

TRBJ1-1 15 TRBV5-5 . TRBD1 TGTGCCAGCAGCTCCGGGACAGGATCCTCCACTGAAGCTTTCTTT CASSSGTGSSTEAFF
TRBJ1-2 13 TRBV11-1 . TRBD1 TGTGCCAGCAGCCGAGGGACAGGCTATGGCTACACCTTC CASSRGTGYGYTF
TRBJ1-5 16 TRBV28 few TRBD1 TGTGCCAGCAGTCCCTCAGGGGGCAGTAGCAATCAGCCCCAGCATTTT CASSPSGGSSNQPQHF
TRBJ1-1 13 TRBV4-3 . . TGCGCCAGCAGCCAAGAGTGGGGGCGGAGAGCTTTCTTT CASSQEWGRRAFF
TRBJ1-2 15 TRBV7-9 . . . CASSFLWTGAYGYTF
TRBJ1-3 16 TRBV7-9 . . TGTGCCAGCAGCCAGTTGGCGGGTGGACGAGGAAACACCATATATTTT CASSQLAGGRGNTIYF
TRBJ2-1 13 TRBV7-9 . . TGTGCCAGCAGCCCACTAGGATTGGGTGAGCAGTTCTTC CASSPLGLGEQFF
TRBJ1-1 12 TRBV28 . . TGTGCCAGCACGTCGGTGAACACTGAAGCTTTCTTT CASTSVNTEAFF
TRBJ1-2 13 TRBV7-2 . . TGTGCCAGCAGCTTAGCCAGGGACTATGGCTACACCTTC CASSLARDYGYTF
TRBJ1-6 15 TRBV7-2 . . TGTGCCAGCAGCTTAGGGCAGGGCAATAATTCACCCCTCCACTTT CASSLGQGNNSPLHF
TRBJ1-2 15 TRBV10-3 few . TGTGCCATCAGTGAGCAGCCAGGGACTAACTATGGCTACACCTTC CAISEQPGTNYGYTF
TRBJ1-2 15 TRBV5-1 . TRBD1 TGTGCCAGCAGCAATCAAGGGGGCGCCAGGGGAGGCTACACCTTC CASSNQGGARGGYTF
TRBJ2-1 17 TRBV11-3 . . TGTGCCAGCAGCTTAGACGGTTGGGGCAGGGAAAACAATGAGCAGTTCTTC CASSLDGWGRENNEQFF
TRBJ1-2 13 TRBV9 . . TGTGCCAGCAGCCTTACACCTCCCTCAGGCTACACCTTC CASSLTPPSGYTF
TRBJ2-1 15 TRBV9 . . TGTGCCAGCAGCGTTCAGGGCTTCAGGTCGAATGAGCAGTTCTTC CASSVQGFRSNEQFF
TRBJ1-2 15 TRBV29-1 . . TGCAGCGTTCCCCAAGAAGGGGTTGTTTCCGCTGGCTACACCTTC CSVPQEGVVSAGYTF
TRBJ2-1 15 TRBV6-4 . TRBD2 TGTGCCAGCAGCGTTAGCGGGGGGGCCCACAATGAGCAGTTCTTC CASSVSGGAHNEQFF
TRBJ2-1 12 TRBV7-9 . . TGTGCCAGCAGCTTTTACGGTCGTGAGCAGTTCTTC CASSFYGREQFF
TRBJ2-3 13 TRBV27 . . TGTGCCAGCAGTTTATACGAGATTGGTACGCAGTATTTT CASSLYEIGTQYF
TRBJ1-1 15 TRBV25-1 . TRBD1 TGTGCCAGCAGTGAATCGACAGGGGCCAGGACTGAAGCTTTCTTT CASSESTGARTEAFF
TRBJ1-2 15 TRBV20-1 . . TGCAGTGCTAGTGGATTAGCAGGGAGGGAACCTGGCTACACCTTC CSASGLAGREPGYTF
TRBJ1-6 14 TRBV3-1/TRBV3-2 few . TGTGCCAGCAGCCTGTATGGGCGACGTTCACCCCTCCACTTT CASSLYGRRSPLHF
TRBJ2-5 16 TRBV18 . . TGTGCCAGCTCACCACCATCAGGGCCCAAAAGGGAGACCCAGTACTTC CASSPPSGPKRETQYF
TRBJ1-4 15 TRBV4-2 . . TGTGCCAGCAGCCAAGATCGGGGTTCTAATGAAAAACTGTTTTTT CASSQDRGSNEKLFF
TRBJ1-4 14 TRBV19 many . TGTGCCAGTAGTCTCCCACCCCCCACAGGAAAACTGTTTTTT CASSLPPPTGKLFF
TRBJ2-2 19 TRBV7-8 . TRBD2 TGTGCCAGCAGCCCACGGACTAGCGGGAGGTCGTGGTACACCGGGGAGCTGTTTTTT CASSPRTSGRSWYTGELFF
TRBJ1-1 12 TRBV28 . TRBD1 TGTGCCAGCAGGACAGGGGGGGGTGAAGCTTTCTTT CASRTGGGEAFF
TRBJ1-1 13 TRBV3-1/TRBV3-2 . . TGTGCCAGCAGCCAACGGGATTCCACTGAAGCTTTCTTT CASSQRDSTEAFF
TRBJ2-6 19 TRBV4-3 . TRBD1 TGCGCCAGCAGCCAAGTTCTGCCAGGGGGCTTCTCTGGGGCCAACGTCCTGACTTTC CASSQVLPGGFSGANVLTF
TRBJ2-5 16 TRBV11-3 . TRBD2 TGTGCCAGCAGCTTTCCCAATAGCGGGAGGAGAGAGACCCAGTACTTC CASSFPNSGRRETQYF
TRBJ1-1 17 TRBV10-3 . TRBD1 TGTGCCATCAGTGAGCAGCCCTTGGGACAGTTGAACACTGAAGCTTTCTTT CAISEQPLGQLNTEAFF
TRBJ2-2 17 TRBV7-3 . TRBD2 TGTGCCAGCAGCTTGGGACTAGCGGGGGCGCGCACCGGGGAGCTGTTTTTT CASSLGLAGARTGELFF
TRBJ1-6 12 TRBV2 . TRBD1 TGTGCCAGTGGGACAGGGAATTCACCCCTCCACTTT CASGTGNSPLHF